This T cell receptor beta chain is from a study of T-cell memory formation after mild COVID-19. Overall study findings and caveats: Specificity for SARS-CoV-2 was not confirmed among the second-wave clones peaking on day 37. CD4+ bias marked clones expanding day 15 to 37, unlike balanced contracting clones. Within pre-infection memory, some responding clones were found, suggesting cross-reactive memory joined.

This clonotype was seen ten or more times. Its antigen is not identified. The V end lost 6 bases, the J end lost 0 bases, and 12 bases lay between the germline ends. The CDR3 runs 14 residues. The germline CDR1 and CDR2 sequences are MNHEY and SMNVEV (reference sequence). TCRdb reprocessed the 5' RACE reads with MiXCR, giving one entry per CDR3 protein. The sample has around 250,000 distinct CDR3 sequences; 9.4% are singletons. J is TRBJ2-7 and V is TRBV27, with D perhaps matching TRBD2 (5 bases). The sequence came from a man aged 18 to 29 who had mild COVID-19 (a few samples of this study predate the infection). Cell type and time point are not known. Sequenced material: PBMCs or a T cell subset sorted from them (not recorded which). DNA for the CDR3: TGTGCCAGCAGCTTAACGGGGAGCTCCTACGAGCAGTACTTC. Its translation: CASSLTGSSYEQYF.